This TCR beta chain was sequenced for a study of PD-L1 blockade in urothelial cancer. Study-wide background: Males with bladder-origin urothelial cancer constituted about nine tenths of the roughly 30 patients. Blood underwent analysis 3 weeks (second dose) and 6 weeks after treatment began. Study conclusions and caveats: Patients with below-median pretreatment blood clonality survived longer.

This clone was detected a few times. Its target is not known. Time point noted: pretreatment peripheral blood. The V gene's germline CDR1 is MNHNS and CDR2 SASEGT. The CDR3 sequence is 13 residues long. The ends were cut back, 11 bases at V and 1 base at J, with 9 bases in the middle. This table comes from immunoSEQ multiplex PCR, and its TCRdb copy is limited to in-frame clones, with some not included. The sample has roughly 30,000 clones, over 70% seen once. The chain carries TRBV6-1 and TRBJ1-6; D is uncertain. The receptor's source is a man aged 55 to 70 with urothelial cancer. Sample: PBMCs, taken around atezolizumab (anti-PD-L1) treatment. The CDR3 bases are TGTGCCTGCCGACTGTCCTATAATTCACCCCTCCACTTT. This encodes CACRLSYNSPLHF.